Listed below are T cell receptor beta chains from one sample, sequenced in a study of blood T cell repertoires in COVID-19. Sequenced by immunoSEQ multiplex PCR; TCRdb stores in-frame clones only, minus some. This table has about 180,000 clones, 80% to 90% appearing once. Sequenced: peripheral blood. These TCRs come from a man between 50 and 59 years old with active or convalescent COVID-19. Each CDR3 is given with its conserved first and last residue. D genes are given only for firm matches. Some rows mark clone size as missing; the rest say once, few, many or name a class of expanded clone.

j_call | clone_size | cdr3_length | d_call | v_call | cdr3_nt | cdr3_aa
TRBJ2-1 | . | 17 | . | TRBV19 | TGTGCCAGTAGTCTGATGGGCCCGGACAGATTAGGCAATGAGCAGTTCTTC | CASSLMGPDRLGNEQFF
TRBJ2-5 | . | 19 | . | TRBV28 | TGTGCCAGCAGTCCAACAGGGGGCGAAGCTAGCGGGGCCCGATTCGCCCAGTACTTC | CASSPTGGEASGARFAQYF
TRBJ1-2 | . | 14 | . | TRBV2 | TGTGCCAGCAGTACAGAAGGAATTAACTATGGCTACACCTTC | CASSTEGINYGYTF
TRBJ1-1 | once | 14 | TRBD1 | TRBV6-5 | TGTGCCAGCAGCCTTGACCGGACAGGGGGCCTGGCTTTCTTT | CASSLDRTGGLAFF
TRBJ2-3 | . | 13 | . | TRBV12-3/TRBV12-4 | TGTGCCAGCAGTTTAGCGGGGGGAGATACGCAGTATTTT | CASSLAGGDTQYF
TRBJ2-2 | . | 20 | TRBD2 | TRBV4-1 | TGCGCCAGCAGCCAAGCTAGGATGGGACTAGCGGGAGGGCGCGCCGGGGAGCTGTTTTTT | CASSQARMGLAGGRAGELFF
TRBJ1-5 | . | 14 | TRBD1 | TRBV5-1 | TGCGCCAGCAGCTTGTCGGACAGGGATCAGCCCCAGCATTTT | CASSLSDRDQPQHF
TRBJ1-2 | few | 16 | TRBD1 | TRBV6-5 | TGTGCCAGCAGTTCTTTATTACTCGGACAGGTCTATGGCTACACCTTC | CASSSLLLGQVYGYTF
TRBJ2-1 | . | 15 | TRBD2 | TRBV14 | TGTGCCAGCAGCCGGCACCAAAGCGGGGACAATGAGCAGTTCTTC | CASSRHQSGDNEQFF
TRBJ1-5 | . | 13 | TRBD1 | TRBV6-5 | TGTGCCAGCGCGGACAGGGATAATCAGCCCCAGCATTTT | CASADRDNQPQHF
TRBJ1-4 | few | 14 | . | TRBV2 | TGTGCCAGCATCGAAGACAGTACTAATGAAAAACTGTTTTTT | CASIEDSTNEKLFF
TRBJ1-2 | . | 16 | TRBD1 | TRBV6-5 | TGTGCCAGCAGTTCAGGACAGGGGGCCTATCCGTATGGCTACACCTTC | CASSSGQGAYPYGYTF
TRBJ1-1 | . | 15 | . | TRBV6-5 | TGTGCCAGCAGTTACCCGGAAGCCCGGGACACTGAAGCTTTCTTT | CASSYPEARDTEAFF
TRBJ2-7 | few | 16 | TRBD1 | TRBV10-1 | TGCGCCAGCAGTTACAGCCGGGACAGGGGTCTCTACGAGCAGTACTTC | CASSYSRDRGLYEQYF
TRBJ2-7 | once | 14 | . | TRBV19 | TGTGCCAGTAGCCAACAACAGGGAGTCTACGAGCAGTACTTC | CASSQQQGVYEQYF
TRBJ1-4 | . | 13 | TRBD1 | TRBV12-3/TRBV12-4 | TGTGCCAGCACCGGGACAGGGGCCCAAAAACTGTTTTTT | CASTGTGAQKLFF
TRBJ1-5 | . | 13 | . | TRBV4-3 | TGCGCCAGCAGCCAAGACCTAAATCAGCCCCAGCATTTT | CASSQDLNQPQHF
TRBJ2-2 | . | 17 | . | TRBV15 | TGTGCCACCAGCAGAGCCCTGGACAGTCCGAACACCGGGGAGCTGTTTTTT | CATSRALDSPNTGELFF
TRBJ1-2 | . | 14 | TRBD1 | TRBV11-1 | TGTGCCAGCAGCTGGACAGGGGAACGAGAAGGCTACACCTTC | CASSWTGEREGYTF
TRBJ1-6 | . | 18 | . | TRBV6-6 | TGTGCCAGCAGTCTCCTCGGCCGAGGGAGCTCCTATAATTCACCCCTCCACTTT | CASSLLGRGSSYNSPLHF
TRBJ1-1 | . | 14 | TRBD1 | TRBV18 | TGTGCCAGCTCACCACGGGACAGGGACACTGAAGCTTTCTTT | CASSPRDRDTEAFF
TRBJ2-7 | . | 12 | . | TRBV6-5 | TGTGCCAGCAGTTACGGCACGGGGGAGCAGTACTTC | CASSYGTGEQYF
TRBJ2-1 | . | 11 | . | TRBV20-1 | TGCAGTGCTCCCCGACTTCATGAGCAGTTCTTC | CSAPRLHEQFF
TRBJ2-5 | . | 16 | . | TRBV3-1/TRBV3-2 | TGTGCCAGCAGCCTTAACACCGCCCAAACACAAGAGACCCAGTACTTC | CASSLNTAQTQETQYF
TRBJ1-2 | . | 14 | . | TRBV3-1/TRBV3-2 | TGTGCCAGCAGGACTTCCGGGGTAGACTATGGCTACACCTTC | CASRTSGVDYGYTF
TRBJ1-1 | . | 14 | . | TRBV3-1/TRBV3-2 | TGTGCCAGCAGCCAAGGGGGCGTAGGGACTGAAGCTTTCTTT | CASSQGGVGTEAFF
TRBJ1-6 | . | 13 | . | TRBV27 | TGTGCCAGCAGTTTATCGAACAGACAACCCCTCCACTTT | CASSLSNRQPLHF
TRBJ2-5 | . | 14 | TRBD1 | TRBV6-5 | TGTGCCAGCAGTACACAGGGGTACCAAGAGACCCAGTACTTC | CASSTQGYQETQYF
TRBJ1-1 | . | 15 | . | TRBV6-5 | TGTGCCAGCAGCCCACCGAAGGGGTTGGGCACTGAAGCTTTCTTT | CASSPPKGLGTEAFF
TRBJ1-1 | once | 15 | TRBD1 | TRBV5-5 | TGTGCCAGCAGCTTGGCTGGGACAGCGAACACTGAAGCTTTCTTT | CASSLAGTANTEAFF
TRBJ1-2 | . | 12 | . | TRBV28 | TGTGCCAGCGCCCGGACAGCCTATGGCTACACCTTC | CASARTAYGYTF
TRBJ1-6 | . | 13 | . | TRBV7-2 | TGTGCCAGCAGCCCACAGTTCAATTCACCCCTCCACTTT | CASSPQFNSPLHF
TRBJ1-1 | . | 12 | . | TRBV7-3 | TGTGCCAGCAGCTTATTCGGGGGTGAAGCTTTCTTT | CASSLFGGEAFF
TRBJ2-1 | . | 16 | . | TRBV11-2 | TGTGCCAGCAGCCTCGGGAGAGGGCGCTCCTACAATGAGCAGTTCTTC | CASSLGRGRSYNEQFF
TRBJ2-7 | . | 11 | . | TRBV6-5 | TGTGCCACATCCTCCCGGTACGAGCAGTACTTC | CATSSRYEQYF
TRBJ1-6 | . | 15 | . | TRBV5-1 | TGCGCCAGCAGCTTGGGCGCGGGGAGTGGATCACCCCTCCACTTT | CASSLGAGSGSPLHF
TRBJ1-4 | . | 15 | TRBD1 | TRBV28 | TGTGCCAGCAGTTCTGAATCGACAGGGAATGAAAAACTGTTTTTT | CASSSESTGNEKLFF
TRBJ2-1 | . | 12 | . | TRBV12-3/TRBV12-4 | TGTGCCAGCAACCCCTTGAGGAATGAGCAGTTCTTC | CASNPLRNEQFF
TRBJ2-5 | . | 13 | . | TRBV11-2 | TGTGCCAGCAGCCTCTCAGCGGAAGAGACCCAGTACTTC | CASSLSAEETQYF
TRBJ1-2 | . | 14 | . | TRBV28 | TGTGCCAGCAGTTTTCAGGGCGTTAACTATGGCTACACCTTC | CASSFQGVNYGYTF
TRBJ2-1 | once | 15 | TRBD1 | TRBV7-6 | TGTGCCAGCAGCTTAGAACAGGGGTCCTACAATGAGCAGTTCTTC | CASSLEQGSYNEQFF
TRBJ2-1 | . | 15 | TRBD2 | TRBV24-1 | TGTGCCACCAGTGATACGGCGGGAGGGAGGGATGAGCAGTTCTTC | CATSDTAGGRDEQFF
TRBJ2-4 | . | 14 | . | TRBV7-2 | TGTGCCAGCAGCGAGGGGGTTCCCGGGAACATTCAGTACTTC | CASSEGVPGNIQYF
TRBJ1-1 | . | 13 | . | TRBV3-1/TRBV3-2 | TGTGCCAGCCGGTCGGTCCGGAACACTGAAGCTTTCTTT | CASRSVRNTEAFF
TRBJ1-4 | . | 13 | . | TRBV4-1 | TGCGCCAGCAGCCAAGCGCCATACGGGTTACTGTTTTTT | CASSQAPYGLLFF
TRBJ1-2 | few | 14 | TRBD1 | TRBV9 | TGTGCCAGCAGCGCGACAGGGGAAGACTATGGCTACACCTTC | CASSATGEDYGYTF
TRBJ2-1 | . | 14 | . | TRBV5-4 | TGTGCCAGCAGCCCGCGGGGTCAGGGCAATGAGCAGTTCTTC | CASSPRGQGNEQFF
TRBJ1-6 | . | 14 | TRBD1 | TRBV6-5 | TGTGCCAGCAGCAAAGACAGGGGACATTCACCCCTCCACTTT | CASSKDRGHSPLHF
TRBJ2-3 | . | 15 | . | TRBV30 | TGTGCCTGGAGTGCCGTGGGGGGTACAACAGATACGCAGTATTTT | CAWSAVGGTTDTQYF